One and the same sample provided the 30 T cell receptor beta chains below, sequenced in a study of cytomegalovirus exposure and HLA in healthy donors. The PCR was carried out with 60 Vbeta primers and 13 Jbeta primers. The method was immunoSEQ multiplex PCR; TCRdb's version includes in-frame clones alone and lacks a portion of them. The sample includes approximately 270,000 clones, 80% of them seen just once. The sequenced material came from PBMCs. These TCRs come from a girl aged 2 to 9 in good health and CMV-seronegative.

This chain links TRBV5-4 with TRBJ1-2, with D maybe TRBD1 (5 bases). CDR3 length equals 13 residues. V lost 2 bases, J lost 4 bases, and 9 bases lay in between. CDR1 SGHNT and CDR2 YYREEE come from the germline V gene (reference sequence). CDR3 nucleotides: TGTGCCAGCAGCTTCTCAGGGATCTATGGCTACACCTTC. Translated, it gives CASSFSGIYGYTF.

The V gene is TRBV6-5, the J gene TRBJ1-6; TRBD1 agrees at 11 bases. V shed 6 bases, J shed 10 bases, and the junction held 8 bases outside the gene matches. CDR3 size: 15 residues. Germline lookup yields CDR1 MNHEY and CDR2 SVGAGI. DNA of the CDR3: TGTGCCAGCAGCTCGGGACAGGGGGGTTGGTCACCCCTCCACTTT. Amino acid sequence: CASSSGQGGWSPLHF.

This clone was detected only a few times. Additional DNA sequences in this sample encode the identical CDR3. The V gene is TRBV30, the J gene TRBJ2-1; TRBD2 matches at 9 bases. The CDR3 runs to 14 residues. Germline assignment: CDR1 GTSNPN and CDR2 SVGIG (reference sequence). Trimming at V came to 4 bases and at J to 8 bases, leaving 9 bases not matched to a gene. This CDR3 reads CAWNRGGAWDEQFF. The CDR3 DNA follows: TGTGCCTGGAATCGCGGGGGGGCCTGGGATGAGCAGTTCTTC.

This sequence joins TRBV9 and TRBJ1-3; D remains unclear. This CDR3 comprises 14 residues. Germline values: CDR1 SGDLS, CDR2 YYNGEE. V was cut by 0 bases and J by 0 bases, with 4 bases left in between. CDR3 DNA sequence: TGTGCCAGCAGCGTAGCCAGCTCTGGAAACACCATATATTTT. Residues: CASSVASSGNTIYF.

The chain recombines TRBV9 with TRBJ2-2; TRBD2 aligns across 14 bases. Germline loops: CDR1 SGDLS, CDR2 YYNGEE. V lost 6 bases and J lost 6; bases outside the gene matches: 7. The CDR3 runs 16 residues. The CDR3 loop is CASTTGGLAGAGELFF. CDR3 nucleotide sequence: TGTGCCAGCACCACGGGGGGACTAGCGGGAGCCGGGGAGCTGTTTTTT.

This clone was found a few times. The rearrangement joins TRBV7-9 to TRBJ1-2, with 9 bases lining up with TRBD1. Per the germline V gene, CDR1 is SEHNR and CDR2 is FQNEAQ (reference sequence). This CDR3 is 18 amino acids long. V gave up 4 bases and J gave up 4 bases; unmatched junction bases: 16. This CDR3 is CASSSRQGQGFVGYGYTF. The DNA for the CDR3 is TGTGCCAGCAGCTCCCGACAGGGACAGGGTTTTGTCGGCTATGGCTACACCTTC.

This clone was observed a handful of times. The chain links TRBV5-4 to TRBJ1-2; 7 bases agree with TRBD1. The CDR3 totals 13 residues. Germline V gene data show CDR1 as SGHNT and CDR2 as YYREEE (reference sequence). Losses at the gene ends were 5 bases for V and 3 bases for J; bases not matched to a gene: 4. CDR3 in DNA: TGTGCCAGCAGACGTGACAGGGACTATGGCTACACCTTC. Translating it yields CASRRDRDYGYTF.

This rearrangement joins TRBV15 to TRBJ1-2, with D tentatively TRBD1 (5 bases). This CDR3 region has 14 residues. V lost 0 bases, J lost 1 base, and 6 bases lay in between. CDR1 is LNHNV, CDR2 YYDKDF, per germline (reference sequence). CDR3 coding DNA: TGTGCCACCAGCAGAGATGACAGTAACTATGGCTACACCTTC. It codes for CATSRDDSNYGYTF.

The chain recombines TRBV2 with TRBJ1-6; 7 positions match TRBD1. Germline lookup yields CDR1 SNHLY and CDR2 FYNNEI. Unmatched junction bases numbered 7, after V lost 5 bases and J lost 3 bases. CDR3 length: 16 residues. CDR3 in amino acids: CASSIEGAHYNSPLHF. In DNA form, the CDR3 reads TGTGCCAGCAGTATCGAGGGGGCGCACTATAATTCACCCCTCCACTTT.

The V and J genes are TRBV19 and TRBJ2-1; the match to TRBD2 covers 13 bases. CDR3 length equals 17 residues. V was pared by 3 bases and J by 3 bases, with 5 bases of the junction left unmatched. Germline assignment: CDR1 LNHDA and CDR2 SQIVND (reference sequence). The CDR3 nucleotides read TGTGCCAGTAGTATTGGGACTAGCGGGGATGACTACAATGAGCAGTTCTTC. Protein: CASSIGTSGDDYNEQFF.

Here the CDR3 reads CASSQSRDRGQFF. The DNA of the CDR3 is TGTGCCAGCAGTCAAAGCCGGGACAGGGGGCAGTTCTTC. The genes are TRBV6-5 and TRBJ2-1; 10 bases are shared with TRBD1. Germline CDR1 reads MNHEY; CDR2 reads SVGAGI. The CDR3 loop spans 13 amino acids. After removal of 5 bases from V and 12 bases from J, the junction contained 7 bases not matched to a gene.

The rearrangement uses TRBV6-5 and TRBJ2-7; D might be TRBD1 (5 bases). With 5 bases removed from V and 2 bases from J, the gap between germline ends came to 10 bases. Germline values: CDR1 MNHEY, CDR2 SVGAGI. The CDR3 spans 13 residues. The chain's CDR3 is CASSEHRPYEQYF. The CDR3 bases are TGTGCCAGCAGTGAACACAGGCCCTACGAGCAGTACTTC.

The chain combines TRBV27 with TRBJ2-7; D remains ambiguous. The V end lost 0 bases, the J end lost 3 bases, and 6 bases lay between the germline ends. Germline V gene sequence: CDR1 MNHEY, CDR2 SMNVEV (reference sequence). This CDR3 spans 13 amino acids. The CDR3 region is CASSLSMSYEQYF. The CDR3 DNA sequence: TGTGCCAGCAGTTTATCGATGAGCTACGAGCAGTACTTC.

The CDR3 DNA follows: TGTGCCAGCAGCAAGCTACGACAGGGTACAACTTCCTACGAGCAGTACTTC. Its translation: CASSKLRQGTTSYEQYF. V is TRBV5-6 and J is TRBJ2-7; 7 bases agree with TRBD1. This CDR3 comprises 17 residues. Unmatched junction bases numbered 14, after V lost 4 bases and J lost 1 base. CDR1 is SGHDT and CDR2 is YYEEEE in the germline V gene.

The genes are TRBV5-1 and TRBJ1-1; D is uncertain. The CDR3 has 13 amino acids. Germline V gene lookup returns CDR1 SGHRS and CDR2 YFSETQ. V lost 5 bases, J lost 7 bases, and 15 bases lay in between. The CDR3 spells CASSLTPTVEAFF. The CDR3, as DNA: TGCGCCAGCAGTCTTACACCCACAGTTGAAGCTTTCTTT.

The chain has TRBV13 and TRBJ2-1; 9 nucleotides line up with TRBD1. Trimming cost V 2 bases and J 7 bases; bases outside gene matches: 12. CDR3 length: 17 residues. Per germline, CDR1 PRHDT and CDR2 FYEKMQ (reference sequence). This CDR3 is CASSLRFTQGATNEQFF. CDR3 sequence (DNA): TGTGCCAGCAGCTTAAGGTTCACACAGGGGGCTACAAATGAGCAGTTCTTC.

J is TRBJ1-1 and V is TRBV6-5; D gene ambiguous. Germline CDR1 and CDR2: MNHEY and SVGAGI. The length of the CDR3 is 13 residues. The germline V and J ends were trimmed by 2 bases and 5 bases, with 9 bases remaining between them. The CDR3 loop reads CASSYQRLTEAFF. The DNA of the CDR3 is TGTGCCAGCAGTTACCAACGACTAACTGAAGCTTTCTTT.

This sequence joins TRBV9 and TRBJ2-1, with a weak D call TRBD2 (7 bases). The germline V gene encodes CDR1 SGDLS and CDR2 YYNGEE. The CDR3 runs to 15 residues. The V gene lost 0 bases and the J gene lost 10 bases, with 17 bases spanning the gap. CDR3: CASSVVGGPLFEQFF. CDR3 DNA: TGTGCCAGCAGCGTAGTCGGGGGGCCCCTTTTCGAGCAGTTCTTC.

The rearrangement uses TRBV5-6 and TRBJ1-1, with D possibly being TRBD1 (6 bases). V dropped 0 bases and J dropped 3 bases, with 6 bases sitting between them. Germline V CDR1 and CDR2: SGHDT, YYEEEE. The CDR3 has 13 amino acids. CDR3 sequence (DNA): TGTGCCAGCAGCTTGGACAGGGACACTGAAGCTTTCTTT. Protein: CASSLDRDTEAFF. Filled out from reference TRBV5-6 and TRBJ1-1, the complete variable domain reads DAGVTQSPTHLIKTRGQQVTLRCSPKSGHDTVSWYQQALGQGPQFIFQYYEEEERQRGNFPDRFSGHQFPNYSSELNVNALLLGDSALYLCASSLDRDTEAFFGQGTRLTVV.

The rearrangement uses TRBV5-5 and TRBJ1-3; TRBD1 matches at 7 bases. CDR1 is SGHKS and CDR2 is YYEKEE in the germline V gene (reference sequence). With V trimmed by 4 bases and J by 2 bases, 15 bases remained unmatched. This CDR3 is 18 amino acids long. This chain's CDR3 is CASSDAGTVEWAGNTIYF. Written as DNA, the CDR3 is TGTGCCAGCAGCGACGCCGGGACAGTTGAGTGGGCTGGAAACACCATATATTTT.

The V and J genes are TRBV9 and TRBJ1-3; D might be TRBD1 (5 bases). V was trimmed by 3 bases and J by 5 bases, leaving 12 bases between them. The CDR3 length is 14 residues. CDR1 and CDR2 from the germline V gene are SGDLS and YYNGEE. The CDR3, as DNA: TGTGCCAGCAGCGGAGAGACAGCACGAAACACCATATATTTT. This encodes CASSGETARNTIYF.

This clone was seen only a few times. This chain uses TRBV6-4 with TRBJ2-1, with 14 bases that match TRBD2. V lost 0 bases to trimming and J lost 8 bases; unmatched junction nucleotides: 3. This CDR3 region has 16 residues. Looked up from germline, CDR1 is MRHNA and CDR2 is SNTAGT. CDR3: CASSDSGTSGSYEQFF. CDR3 bases: TGTGCCAGCAGTGACTCCGGGACTAGCGGGAGCTATGAGCAGTTCTTC.

CDR3 sequence: CASSTAQGPPGTEAFF. The CDR3 DNA reads as TGCGCCAGCAGTACCGCACAGGGGCCGCCTGGTACTGAAGCTTTCTTT. This chain links TRBV5-1 with TRBJ1-1; 7 bases fit TRBD1. V was clipped by 5 bases and J by 5 bases; unmatched bases: 15. Looked up from germline, CDR1 is SGHRS and CDR2 is YFSETQ. The CDR3 extends over 16 amino acids.

In this sample, this clone turned up once. One end of the junction is discordant with germline, which a read error may explain. In the same sample, other DNA sequences code for this CDR3. This chain uses TRBV6-1 with TRBJ1-6; 9 positions agree with TRBD1. Per the germline V gene, CDR1 is MNHNS and CDR2 is SASEGT. This CDR3 has 15 residues. The CDR3 here is CASSNQDRGYSPLHF. CDR3 bases: TGTGCCAGCAGTAACCAGGACAGGGGATATTCCCCCCTCCACTTT.

The chain recombines TRBV19 with TRBJ2-6; the D gene is possibly TRBD2 (6 bases). Between the trimmed V and J ends, which lost 3 bases and 13 bases, there was a span of 19 bases. The CDR3 consists of 15 residues. Germline V gene data show CDR1 as LNHDA and CDR2 as SQIVND (reference sequence). CDR3 nucleotides: TGTGCCAGTAGTATTGGAGGGTCTTCCGGTAGGGTCCTGACTTTC. Amino acid sequence: CASSIGGSSGRVLTF.

The chain uses TRBV4-2 and TRBJ2-7; a possible D gene is TRBD2 (6 bases). The CDR3 totals 14 residues. The germline CDR1 and CDR2 sequences are LGHNA and YNFKEQ. The V and J ends lost 1 base and 5 bases respectively, with 12 bases between them. In nucleotides, the CDR3 is TGTGCCAGCAGCCAAGGCTTGGGGGGTGACGAGCAGTACTTC. Protein: CASSQGLGGDEQYF.

V and J are TRBV19 and TRBJ2-2; tentative D call: TRBD1 (5 bases). The CDR3 length is 16 residues. Germline CDR1 reads LNHDA; CDR2 reads SQIVND (reference sequence). V lost 7 bases to trimming and J lost 4 bases, with 19 bases between them. The CDR3 nucleotides are TGTGCCAGTAAACATCTGGGGCGCGGTCGCACCGGGGAGCTGTTTTTT. Protein product: CASKHLGRGRTGELFF.

The chain recombines TRBV13 with TRBJ2-7; possible D gene TRBD1, 6 bases. Germline V gives CDR1 PRHDT, CDR2 FYEKMQ (reference sequence). The CDR3 is 14 residues long. Trimming removed 5 bases from V and 2 bases from J, with 13 bases in between. CDR3: CASSAQGQTYEQYF. CDR3 DNA sequence: TGTGCCAGCAGCGCACAGGGTCAAACCTACGAGCAGTACTTC.

The chain combines TRBV9 with TRBJ2-7, with a possible D match to TRBD2 (5 bases). Germline values: CDR1 SGDLS, CDR2 YYNGEE. With 0 bases removed from V and 6 bases from J, the gap between germline ends came to 10 bases. CDR3 length: 13 residues. The CDR3 spells CASSVESGVEQYF. Written as DNA, the CDR3 is TGTGCCAGCAGCGTAGAGTCCGGGGTCGAGCAGTACTTC.

The V gene is TRBV7-9, the J gene TRBJ2-3, with D possibly matching TRBD2 (5 bases). V lost 7 bases and J 0 bases, leaving 17 bases between the germline ends. The germline V gene has CDR1 SEHNR and CDR2 FQNEAQ (reference sequence). The CDR3 length is 16 residues. The CDR3 spells CASNPSRERSTDTQYF. Here the CDR3 DNA reads TGTGCCAGCAACCCCTCCCGGGAAAGAAGCACAGATACGCAGTATTTT.